This T cell receptor (beta chain) was sequenced in a study of T-cell memory formation after mild COVID-19. Each CDR3 protein gets one entry after TCRdb re-called the 5' RACE reads with MiXCR. The top ten hold 8.1% of the sample, which has over 500,000 distinct CDR3 sequences, around 15% seen once. Trimming took 5 bases from V and 4 from J, leaving 15 bases between them. The CDR3 has 15 residues. Germline loops: CDR1 SGHRS, CDR2 YFSETQ. The rearrangement links TRBV5-1 to TRBJ2-2; possibly TRBD1 for D (6 bases). Sequencing was carried out using PBMCs or a T cell subset sorted from them (not recorded which). This receptor was taken from an adult woman who had mild COVID-19 (a few samples of this study predate the infection). Cell type and time point are not known. The CDR3 coding sequence is TGCGCCAGCAGTATCGTCCAGGGGACCACCGGGGAGCTGTTTTTT. Protein product: CASSIVQGTTGELFF.